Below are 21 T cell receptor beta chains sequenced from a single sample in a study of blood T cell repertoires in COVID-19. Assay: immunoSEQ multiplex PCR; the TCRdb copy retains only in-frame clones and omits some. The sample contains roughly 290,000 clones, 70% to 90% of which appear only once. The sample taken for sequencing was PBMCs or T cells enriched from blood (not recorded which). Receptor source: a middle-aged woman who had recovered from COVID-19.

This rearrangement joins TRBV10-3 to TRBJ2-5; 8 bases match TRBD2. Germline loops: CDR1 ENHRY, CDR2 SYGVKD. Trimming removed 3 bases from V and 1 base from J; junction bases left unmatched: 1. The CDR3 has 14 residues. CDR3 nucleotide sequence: TGTGCCATCAGTGAAGGGACTAGCCAAGAGACCCAGTACTTC. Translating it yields CAISEGTSQETQYF.

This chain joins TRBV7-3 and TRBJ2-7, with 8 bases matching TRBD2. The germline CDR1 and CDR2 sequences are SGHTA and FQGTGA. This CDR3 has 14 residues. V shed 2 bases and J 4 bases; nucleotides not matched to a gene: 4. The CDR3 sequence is CASSLASGLYEQYF. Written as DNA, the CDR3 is TGTGCCAGCAGCTTAGCTAGCGGGTTGTACGAGCAGTACTTC. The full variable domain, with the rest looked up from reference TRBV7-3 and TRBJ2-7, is GAGVSQTPSNKVTEKGKYVELRCDPISGHTALYWYRQSLGQGPEFLIYFQGTGAADDSGLPNDRFFAVRPEGSVSTLKIQRTERGDSAVYLCASSLASGLYEQYFGPGTRLTVT.

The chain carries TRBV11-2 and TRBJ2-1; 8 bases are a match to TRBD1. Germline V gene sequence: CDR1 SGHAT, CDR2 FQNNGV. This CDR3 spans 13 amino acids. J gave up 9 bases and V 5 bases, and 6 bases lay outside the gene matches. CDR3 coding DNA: TGTGCCAGCAGCCCTGGACAGGGTGGTGAGCAGTTCTTC. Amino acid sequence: CASSPGQGGEQFF. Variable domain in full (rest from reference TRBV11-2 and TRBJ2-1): EAGVAQSPRYKIIEKRQSVAFWCNPISGHATLYWYQQILGQGPKLLIQFQNNGVVDDSQLPKDRFSAERLKGVDSTLKIQPAKLEDSAVYLCASSPGQGGEQFFGPGTRLTVL.

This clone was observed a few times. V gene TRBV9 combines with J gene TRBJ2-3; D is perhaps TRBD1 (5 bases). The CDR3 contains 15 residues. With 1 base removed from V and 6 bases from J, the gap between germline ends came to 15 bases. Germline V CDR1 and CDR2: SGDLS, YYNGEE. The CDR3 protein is CASSVLGAREDTQYF. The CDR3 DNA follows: TGTGCCAGCAGCGTACTAGGGGCCCGAGAGGATACGCAGTATTTT.

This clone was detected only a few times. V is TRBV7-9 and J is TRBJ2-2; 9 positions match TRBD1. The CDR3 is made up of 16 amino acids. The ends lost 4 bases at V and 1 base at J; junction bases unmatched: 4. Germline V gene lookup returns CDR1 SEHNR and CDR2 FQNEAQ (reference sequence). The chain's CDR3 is CASSWRGQGNTGELFF. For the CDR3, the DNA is TGTGCCAGCAGCTGGCGGGGACAGGGGAACACCGGGGAGCTGTTTTTT.

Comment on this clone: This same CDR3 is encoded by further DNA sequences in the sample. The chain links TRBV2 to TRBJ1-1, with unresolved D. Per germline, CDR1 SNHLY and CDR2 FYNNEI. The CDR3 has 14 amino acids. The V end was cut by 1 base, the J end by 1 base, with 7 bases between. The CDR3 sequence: CASSEVRGNTEAFF. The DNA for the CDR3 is TGTGCCAGCAGTGAAGTCCGCGGGAACACTGAAGCTTTCTTT.

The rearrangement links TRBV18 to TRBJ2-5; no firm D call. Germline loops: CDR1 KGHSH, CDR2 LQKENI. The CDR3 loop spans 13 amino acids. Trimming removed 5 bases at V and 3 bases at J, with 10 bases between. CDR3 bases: TGTGCCAGCTCAGGGCTCCCTAAAGAGACCCAGTACTTC. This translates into CASSGLPKETQYF.

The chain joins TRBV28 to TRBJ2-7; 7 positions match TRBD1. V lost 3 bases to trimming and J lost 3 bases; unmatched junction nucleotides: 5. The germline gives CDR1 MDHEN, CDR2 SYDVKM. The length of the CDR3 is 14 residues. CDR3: CASSFFGTDYEQYF. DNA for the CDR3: TGTGCCAGCAGTTTCTTCGGGACAGACTACGAGCAGTACTTC.

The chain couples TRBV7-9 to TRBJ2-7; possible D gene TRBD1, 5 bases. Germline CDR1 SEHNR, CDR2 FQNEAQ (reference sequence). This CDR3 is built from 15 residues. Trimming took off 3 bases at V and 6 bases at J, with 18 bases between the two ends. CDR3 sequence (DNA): TGTGCCAGCAGCTTGCGGTTGGTCAGGGCATCCGAGCAGTACTTC. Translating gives CASSLRLVRASEQYF. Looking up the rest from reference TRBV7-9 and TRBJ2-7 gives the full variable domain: DTGVSQNPRHKITKRGQNVTFRCDPISEHNRLYWYRQTLGQGPEFLTYFQNEAQLEKSRLLSDRFSAERPKGSFSTLEIQRTEQGDSAMYLCASSLRLVRASEQYFGPGTRLTVT.

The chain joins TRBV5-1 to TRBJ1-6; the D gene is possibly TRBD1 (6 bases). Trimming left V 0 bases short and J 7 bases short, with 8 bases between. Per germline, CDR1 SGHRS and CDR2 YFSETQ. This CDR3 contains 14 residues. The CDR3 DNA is TGCGCCAGCAGCTTGGAGGACAGAAATTCACCCCTCCACTTT. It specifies CASSLEDRNSPLHF.

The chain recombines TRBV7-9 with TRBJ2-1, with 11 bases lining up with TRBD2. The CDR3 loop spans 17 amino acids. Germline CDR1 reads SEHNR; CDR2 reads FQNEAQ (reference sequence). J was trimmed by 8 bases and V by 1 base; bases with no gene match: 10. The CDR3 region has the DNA TGTGCCAGCAGCTTAGTAGGAACTAGCGGGAGTGTCCATGAGCAGTTCTTC. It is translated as CASSLVGTSGSVHEQFF.

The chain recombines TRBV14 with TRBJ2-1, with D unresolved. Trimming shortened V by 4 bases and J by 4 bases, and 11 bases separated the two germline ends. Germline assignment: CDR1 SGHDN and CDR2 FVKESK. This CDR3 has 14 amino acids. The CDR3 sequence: CASSLVAGYNEQFF. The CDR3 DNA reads TGTGCCAGCAGCCTAGTCGCCGGTTACAATGAGCAGTTCTTC.

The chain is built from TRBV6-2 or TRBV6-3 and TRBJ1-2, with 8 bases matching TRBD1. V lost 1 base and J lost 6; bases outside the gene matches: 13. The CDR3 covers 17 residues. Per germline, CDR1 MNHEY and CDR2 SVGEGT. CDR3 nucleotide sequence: TGTGCCAGCAGTTACTACATGGACAGGGTACTTCGGGATGGCTACACCTTC. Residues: CASSYYMDRVLRDGYTF.

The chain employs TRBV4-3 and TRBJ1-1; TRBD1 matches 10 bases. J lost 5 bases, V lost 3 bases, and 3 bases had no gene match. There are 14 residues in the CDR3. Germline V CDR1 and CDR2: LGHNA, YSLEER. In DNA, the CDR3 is TGCGCCAGCAGCCACAGGACAGGGGGAACTGAAGCTTTCTTT. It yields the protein CASSHRTGGTEAFF.

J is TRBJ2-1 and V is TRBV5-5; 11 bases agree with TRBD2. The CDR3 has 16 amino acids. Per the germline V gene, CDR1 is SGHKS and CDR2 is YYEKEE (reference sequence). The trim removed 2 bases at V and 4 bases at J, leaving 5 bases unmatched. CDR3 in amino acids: CASSLYGTSGYNEQFF. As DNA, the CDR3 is TGTGCCAGCAGCTTATACGGGACTAGCGGATACAATGAGCAGTTCTTC.

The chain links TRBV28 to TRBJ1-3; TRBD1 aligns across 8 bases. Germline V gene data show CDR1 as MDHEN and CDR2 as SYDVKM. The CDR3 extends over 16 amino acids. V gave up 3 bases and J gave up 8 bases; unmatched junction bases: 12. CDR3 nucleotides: TGTGCCAGCAGTTTGGGGGCAGGGGGCGGTTTGGACACCATATATTTT. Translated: CASSLGAGGGLDTIYF.

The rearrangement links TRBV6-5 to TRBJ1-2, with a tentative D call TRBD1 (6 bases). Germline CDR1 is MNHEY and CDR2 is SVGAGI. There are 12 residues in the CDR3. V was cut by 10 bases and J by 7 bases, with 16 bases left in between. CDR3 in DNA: TGTGCCACCCAGGACAGTCTTTCTGGCTACACCTTC. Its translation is CATQDSLSGYTF.

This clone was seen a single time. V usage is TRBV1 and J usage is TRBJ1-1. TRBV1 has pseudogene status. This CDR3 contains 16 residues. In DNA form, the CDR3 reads TGCACCAGCAGCCAAGATCTTCGGGGGACGAACACTGAAGCTTTCTTT. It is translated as CTSSQDLRGTNTEAFF.

In DNA form, the CDR3 reads TGTGCCAGCAGTTTAAACCTAGCGGGAAGAAGGCTGTTCTTC. Translation gives CASSLNLAGRRLFF. The chain couples TRBV28 to TRBJ2-1; the match to TRBD2 covers 9 bases. Germline CDR1 MDHEN, CDR2 SYDVKM. The CDR3 is 14 residues long. Trimming removed 2 bases from V and 15 bases from J; junction bases left unmatched: 11.

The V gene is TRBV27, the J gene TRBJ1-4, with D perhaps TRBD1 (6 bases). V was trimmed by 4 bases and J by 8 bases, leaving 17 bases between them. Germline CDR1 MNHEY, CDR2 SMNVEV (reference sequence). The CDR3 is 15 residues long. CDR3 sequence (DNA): TGTGCCAGCAGTTCCCACGGGACACAAAGAGAAAAACTGTTTTTT. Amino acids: CASSSHGTQREKLFF. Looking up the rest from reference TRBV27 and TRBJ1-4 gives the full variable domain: EAQVTQNPRYLITVTGKKLTVTCSQNMNHEYMSWYRQDPGLGLRQIYYSMNVEVTDKGDVPEGYKVSRKEKRNFPLILESPSPNQTSLYFCASSSHGTQREKLFFGSGTQLSVL.

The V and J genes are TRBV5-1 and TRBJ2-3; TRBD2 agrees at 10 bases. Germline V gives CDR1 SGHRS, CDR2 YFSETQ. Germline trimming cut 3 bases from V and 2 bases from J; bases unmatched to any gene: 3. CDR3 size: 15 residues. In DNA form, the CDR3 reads TGCGCCAGCAGCTCGGGGACTAGCGTCACAGATACGCAGTATTTT. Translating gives CASSSGTSVTDTQYF.